Shown below are 18 T cell receptor beta chains from a single sample sequenced in a study of sequential checkpoint blockade in melanoma. Assay: immunoSEQ multiplex PCR; the TCRdb copy retains only in-frame clones and omits some. This sample has more than 30,000 clones, with roughly 90% found just once. As for treatment: randomized to nivolumab then ipilimumab (arm A) or the reverse (arm B). Sample: CD8+ T cells sorted from blood (inferred from file names), taken from a patient given nivolumab and ipilimumab in sequence. Source of these receptors: a human donor with melanoma.

V is TRBV9 and J is TRBJ2-7, with D maybe TRBD1 (6 bases). The CDR3 spans 16 residues. The germline V gene encodes CDR1 SGDLS and CDR2 YYNGEE. V gave up 4 bases and J gave up 0 bases, with 17 bases separating them. CDR3 amino acids: CASSLAPGQSSYEQYF. DNA of the CDR3: TGTGCCAGCAGCTTAGCGCCGGGACAAAGCTCCTACGAGCAGTACTTC.

The chain uses TRBV10-2 and TRBJ2-7; 10 bases map to TRBD2. This CDR3 region has 15 residues. After removal of 10 bases from V and 1 base from J, the junction contained 10 bases not matched to a gene. Per germline, CDR1 WSHSY and CDR2 SAAADI. CDR3 in amino acids: CATTSSGGVSYEQYF. The CDR3 DNA reads as TGCGCCACCACATCGAGCGGGGGGGTTTCCTACGAGCAGTACTTC.

The genes are TRBV29-1 and TRBJ2-5; no definite D call. Germline lookup yields CDR1 SQVTM and CDR2 ANQGSEA. The CDR3 loop spans 10 amino acids. Deletions cut 7 bases from V and 5 bases from J, with 8 bases between. The chain's CDR3 is CSALRETQYF. The CDR3, as DNA: TGCAGCGCTCTGCGTGAGACCCAGTACTTC.

This rearrangement joins TRBV2 to TRBJ1-5, with D unresolved. V dropped 3 bases and J dropped 0 bases, with 9 bases sitting between them. Germline CDR1 reads SNHLY; CDR2 reads FYNNEI. The CDR3 length is 15 residues. The CDR3 DNA is TGTGCCAGCAGTGACGGCAGGTATAGCAATCAGCCCCAGCATTTT. The encoded protein is CASSDGRYSNQPQHF.

The chain has TRBV4-2 and TRBJ2-3; TRBD2 matches 12 bases. The CDR3 runs 17 residues. V gave up 3 bases and J gave up 2 bases; unmatched junction bases: 6. CDR1 and CDR2 from the germline V gene are LGHNA and YNFKEQ. CDR3 coding DNA: TGTGCCAGCAGCCAGTGGCTAGCGGGAGGGGACACAGATACGCAGTATTTT. This codes for CASSQWLAGGDTDTQYF.

The rearrangement uses TRBV6-4 and TRBJ1-1; 7 positions match TRBD1. Germline CDR1 MRHNA, CDR2 SNTAGT. V dropped 8 bases and J dropped 1; count of bases not matched to a gene: 13. CDR3 size: 16 residues. The CDR3, as DNA: TGTGCCAGCTTGTCACTACGAGACAGGGCGAACACTGAAGCTTTCTTT. Translated, it gives CASLSLRDRANTEAFF.

The V gene is TRBV6-5, the J gene TRBJ2-7; D gene uncertain. The length of the CDR3 is 13 residues. Germline V lookup: CDR1 MNHEY, CDR2 SVGAGI. With 2 bases removed from V and 5 bases from J, the gap between germline ends came to 10 bases. As DNA, the CDR3 is TGTGCCAGCAGTTACGCGCCCGGTGACGAGCAGTACTTC. It specifies CASSYAPGDEQYF.

In this sample, this clone is medium-sized. The V and J genes are TRBV10-2 and TRBJ2-7; D ambiguous. The CDR3 consists of 14 residues. Germline CDR1 WSHSY, CDR2 SAAADI. Trimming pared 6 bases from V and 2 bases from J, leaving 14 bases between. CDR3 sequence reads: CASSPTVDPYEQYF. The CDR3 DNA follows: TGCGCCAGCAGCCCTACAGTAGACCCCTACGAGCAGTACTTC.

The V and J genes are TRBV5-5 and TRBJ2-7, with D maybe TRBD1 (6 bases). The CDR3 has 13 amino acids. V dropped 2 bases and J dropped 3 bases, with 9 bases sitting between them. CDR1 and CDR2 from the germline V gene are SGHKS and YYEKEE (reference sequence). The CDR3 protein is CASSLRTDYEQYF. In DNA form, the CDR3 reads TGTGCCAGCAGCTTAAGGACAGACTACGAGCAGTACTTC.

Notes on this clone: At one of its ends the junction is not consistent with the germline gene, which may arise from a read error. The V call is TRBV10-3, the J call TRBJ1-2, with a tentative D call TRBD1 (6 bases). CDR3 length equals 14 residues. Germline V gives CDR1 ENHRY, CDR2 SYGVKD. The DNA for the CDR3 is TGTGCCAGTCAAGAGGGGGGGGCTAAATATGGCTACACCTTC. Amino acid sequence: CASQEGGAKYGYTF.

The chain links TRBV19 to TRBJ2-1, with TRBD2 identical over 7 bases. The CDR3 has 15 residues. Per germline, CDR1 LNHDA and CDR2 SQIVND (reference sequence). V lost 5 bases and J lost 6; bases outside the gene matches: 10. The CDR3 sequence is CASSSGREWGNEQFF. DNA for the CDR3: TGTGCCAGTAGTTCGGGGCGGGAGTGGGGCAATGAGCAGTTCTTC.

The genes are TRBV10-2 and TRBJ2-7; 7 bases map to TRBD1. Germline loops: CDR1 WSHSY, CDR2 SAAADI. CDR3 size: 14 residues. After removal of 7 bases from V and 2 bases from J, the junction contained 8 bases not matched to a gene. The CDR3 region is CASTPGTAPYEQYF. The DNA for the CDR3 is TGCGCCAGCACGCCCGGGACAGCCCCCTACGAGCAGTACTTC.

V usage is TRBV7-9 and J usage is TRBJ2-3, with 10 nucleotides matching TRBD2. Per the germline V gene, CDR1 is SEHNR and CDR2 is FQNEAQ (reference sequence). This CDR3 has 15 residues. V dropped 5 bases and J dropped 3; count of bases not matched to a gene: 5. The CDR3 nucleotides read TGTGCCAGCAGCCCCGGGACTAGCGAGACAGATACGCAGTATTTT. This sequence encodes CASSPGTSETDTQYF.

This CDR3 reads CASSVVAGRPQSTDTQYF. The CDR3 coding sequence is TGTGCCAGCAGTGTGGTAGCGGGACGCCCACAAAGCACAGATACGCAGTATTTT. V is TRBV2 and J is TRBJ2-3; the match to TRBD2 covers 8 bases. Germline V gene lookup returns CDR1 SNHLY and CDR2 FYNNEI. There are 18 residues in the CDR3. J was trimmed by 0 bases and V by 4 bases; bases with no gene match: 12.

This clone was observed a handful of times. This chain joins TRBV5-1 and TRBJ2-7, with 7 positions matching TRBD2. Germline CDR1 is SGHRS and CDR2 is YFSETQ. The CDR3 runs 16 residues. The ends lost 5 bases at V and 2 bases at J; junction bases unmatched: 13. CDR3 amino acids: CASRGGKPYVAYEQYF. Written as DNA, the CDR3 is TGCGCCAGCAGGGGGGGGAAGCCCTACGTGGCCTACGAGCAGTACTTC.

V gene TRBV4-3 combines with J gene TRBJ2-3; D perhaps matches TRBD1 (6 bases). Germline V gene sequence: CDR1 LGHNA, CDR2 YSLEER. CDR3 size: 20 residues. V was trimmed by 0 bases and J by 2 bases, leaving 24 bases between them. The CDR3 region has the DNA TGCGCCAGCAGCCAAGATCAGGGGACGGAGCTATACCGAACCACAGATACGCAGTATTTT. It is translated as CASSQDQGTELYRTTDTQYF.

CDR3 bases: TGTGCCAGCAGACAGGGGTGGTCTGGTAATGAGCAGTTCTTC. Protein product: CASRQGWSGNEQFF. This chain connects TRBV27 to TRBJ2-1; the match to TRBD1 covers 7 bases. J was trimmed by 7 bases and V by 6 bases; bases with no gene match: 9. Germline lookup yields CDR1 MNHEY and CDR2 SMNVEV (reference sequence). The CDR3 runs to 14 residues.

This clone was counted between two and nine times. The chain combines TRBV9 with TRBJ2-3; D is possibly TRBD1 (5 bases). CDR1 and CDR2 (germline): SGDLS, YYNGEE. V was pared by 4 bases and J by 4 bases, with 13 bases between. The CDR3 runs 14 residues. In nucleotides, the CDR3 is TGTGCCAGCAGCAAAAGTGACAGTCCAGATACGCAGTATTTT. It specifies CASSKSDSPDTQYF.